The 17 T cell receptor beta chains listed next were all sequenced from one sample in a study of coeliac disease. Some clones are missing from TCRdb's copy, which holds only in-frame ones; the method was immunoSEQ multiplex PCR. The table lists fewer than 4,500 clones, 60% to 80% of them singletons. Sequenced: intraepithelial lymphocytes from the gut. These receptors were taken from a man aged 25-40 years with celiac disease.

The V and J genes are TRBV19 and TRBJ1-5; D is undetermined. This CDR3 region has 17 residues. Germline CDR1 LNHDA, CDR2 SQIVND (reference sequence). Trimming pared 2 bases from V and 7 bases from J, leaving 21 bases between. The CDR3 protein is CASSISWRGLIGQPQHF. The CDR3 DNA follows: TGTGCCAGTAGTATATCCTGGCGTGGGCTCATCGGCCAGCCCCAGCATTTT.

By frequency in the sample, this clone is hyperexpanded. The rearrangement links TRBV18 to TRBJ2-6, with 8 bases identical to TRBD1. V shed 3 bases, J shed 0 bases, and the junction held 10 bases outside the gene matches. CDR3 size: 19 residues. Germline values: CDR1 KGHSH, CDR2 LQKENI. CDR3 DNA sequence: TGTGCCAGCTCACCCGGAGGGACAGGTCTCCTCTCTGGGGCCAACGTCCTGACTTTC. Protein: CASSPGGTGLLSGANVLTF.

The rearrangement uses TRBV28 and TRBJ2-7; D gene unclear. V was cut by 6 bases and J by 2 bases, with 17 bases left in between. The CDR3 runs 15 residues. Per the germline V gene, CDR1 is MDHEN and CDR2 is SYDVKM. The CDR3 loop reads CASSRTWLVPYEQYF. For the CDR3, the DNA is TGTGCCAGCAGCCGAACTTGGCTAGTCCCCTACGAGCAGTACTTC.

The V gene is TRBV11-3, the J gene TRBJ2-1; no clear D gene. Between the trimmed V and J ends, which lost 8 bases and 4 bases, there was a span of 9 bases. In germline, CDR1 is SGHNT, CDR2 YENEEA. This CDR3 spans 12 amino acids. CDR3: CASGQRYNEQFF. Here the CDR3 DNA reads TGTGCCAGCGGCCAGCGATACAATGAGCAGTTCTTC.

The chain is built from TRBV5-1 and TRBJ2-5; a possible D gene is TRBD1 (5 bases). Matching the DNA end better, TRBJ2-7 makes the J call doubtful. The CDR3 length is 15 residues. Germline V CDR1 and CDR2: SGHRS, YFSETQ. The CDR3 sequence is CASSLGQLLPYEQYF. CDR3 nucleotides: TGCGCCAGCAGCTTGGGACAGCTCCTTCCCTACGAGCAGTACTTC.

This rearrangement joins TRBV9 to TRBJ1-6; D unclear. The CDR3 loop spans 14 amino acids. Germline loops: CDR1 SGDLS, CDR2 YYNGEE. The V end was cut by 0 bases, the J end by 6 bases, with 7 bases between. DNA for the CDR3: TGTGCCAGCAGCGTAGAGAGTGTTAATTCACCCCTCCACTTT. It translates to CASSVESVNSPLHF.

This rearrangement joins TRBV7-6 to TRBJ2-1; 11 bases map to TRBD2. CDR1 is SGHVS, CDR2 FNYEAQ, per germline. This CDR3 is built from 20 residues. V lost 1 base and J lost 0; bases outside the gene matches: 11. The CDR3 nucleotides are TGTGCCAGCAGCTTAGGAGTTGGGACTAGCGGAGGCGGCTCCTACAATGAGCAGTTCTTC. Encoded protein: CASSLGVGTSGGGSYNEQFF.

This sequence joins TRBV28 and TRBJ2-3; D gene uncertain. The CDR3 length is 12 residues. Germline V gene data show CDR1 as MDHEN and CDR2 as SYDVKM. The germline V and J ends were trimmed by 6 bases and 6 bases, with 10 bases remaining between them. CDR3 residues: CASRSSFDTQYF. In DNA form, the CDR3 reads TGTGCCAGCAGGTCTAGTTTCGATACGCAGTATTTT.

The chain uses TRBV30 and TRBJ2-1, with D possibly TRBD2 on 5 matching bases. CDR3 length: 11 amino acids. Trimming pared 4 bases from V and 7 bases from J, leaving 8 bases between. Per the germline V gene, CDR1 is GTSNPN and CDR2 is SVGIG (reference sequence). As DNA, the CDR3 is TGTGCCTGGAATAGGGAGAATGAGCAGTTCTTC. This sequence encodes CAWNRENEQFF.

V gene TRBV10-3 combines with J gene TRBJ2-5; 9 positions agree with TRBD2. Germline V CDR1 and CDR2: ENHRY, SYGVKD. The CDR3 is 16 amino acids. V lost 0 bases to trimming and J lost 5 bases; unmatched junction nucleotides: 7. The DNA for the CDR3 is TGTGCCATCAGTGAGTCGGAGCGGGGGGCAGTGGAGACCCAGTACTTC. Amino acid sequence: CAISESERGAVETQYF.

This chain uses TRBV4-1 with TRBJ2-7, with D possibly TRBD2 on 5 matching bases. Trimming stripped 3 bases from V and 4 bases from J, with 10 bases between. CDR1 and CDR2 from the germline V gene are MGHRA and YSYEKL. This CDR3 spans 13 amino acids. The CDR3 is CASSQVLAYEQYF. The CDR3 DNA reads as TGCGCCAGCAGCCAGGTATTAGCGTACGAGCAGTACTTC.

The chain employs TRBV9 and TRBJ2-7, with a possible D match to TRBD1 (6 bases). Between the trimmed V and J ends, which lost 0 bases and 3 bases, there was a span of 10 bases. The CDR3 totals 14 residues. CDR1 is SGDLS, CDR2 YYNGEE, per germline. The CDR3 region is CASSVARDNYEQYF. In DNA, the CDR3 is TGTGCCAGCAGCGTAGCTAGGGACAACTACGAGCAGTACTTC.

The chain employs TRBV7-6 and TRBJ2-1, with D perhaps matching TRBD2 (6 bases). Trimming removed 0 bases from V and 6 bases from J, with 9 bases in between. This CDR3 contains 14 residues. Germline V CDR1 and CDR2: SGHVS, FNYEAQ. The CDR3 DNA sequence: TGTGCCAGCAGCTTAGCCCCTAGCGCCAATGAGCAGTTCTTC. Translated: CASSLAPSANEQFF.

V is TRBV28 and J is TRBJ1-5, with no clear D. Germline V gene lookup returns CDR1 MDHEN and CDR2 SYDVKM. V shed 6 bases and J shed 0 bases, with 24 bases lying between them. The CDR3 is made up of 19 amino acids. CDR3 sequence: CASSSPRSLIVYSNQPQHF. In nucleotides, the CDR3 is TGTGCCAGCAGCTCCCCTAGGTCCCTTATAGTTTATAGCAATCAGCCCCAGCATTTT.

This chain's CDR3 is CASSLSPRGTEAFF. In nucleotides, the CDR3 is TGTGCCAGCAGTCTAAGCCCCAGGGGCACTGAAGCTTTCTTT. The V gene is TRBV7-8, the J gene TRBJ1-1; D perhaps matches TRBD1 (6 bases). V dropped 6 bases and J dropped 4 bases, with 15 bases sitting between them. The germline V gene has CDR1 SGHVS and CDR2 FQNEAQ. This CDR3 comprises 14 residues.

The rearrangement links TRBV6-1 to TRBJ1-4; 11 bases fit TRBD1. Germline V gene data show CDR1 as MNHNS and CDR2 as SASEGT. The V and J ends lost 3 bases and 3 bases, in that order; junction bases with no gene match: 6. There are 17 residues in the CDR3. For the CDR3, the DNA is TGTGCCAGCAGTGACTTATGGGACAGGGGGGCTAATGAAAAACTGTTTTTT. It specifies CASSDLWDRGANEKLFF.

This clone was counted a few times. This chain links TRBV2 with TRBJ1-6, with 8 bases lining up with TRBD1. Germline assignment: CDR1 SNHLY and CDR2 FYNNEI. The CDR3 runs 18 residues. V was pared by 8 bases and J by 7 bases, with 19 bases of the junction left unmatched. The CDR3 spells CASQPGQGIRVGNSPLHF. In DNA, the CDR3 is TGTGCCAGCCAACCTGGACAGGGTATAAGAGTCGGCAATTCACCCCTCCACTTT.